This T cell receptor beta chain was profiled in a study of blood T cells in healthy people across ages. Primed by a sample-barcoded 5' primer and a J-beta primer mix, a second PCR proceeded for about 6 to 11 cycles. TCRdb reanalysed the 5' RACE reads using MiXCR and keeps one entry per CDR3 protein. Among approximately 960,000 distinct CDR3 sequences listed, 25% to 35% were seen once. Germline V CDR1 and CDR2: LGHNA, YSLEER. This CDR3 is 14 amino acids long. Trimming left V 1 base short and J 11 bases short, with 17 bases between. This clonotype appeared a single time. This could be a read error, since a much larger clone is one nucleotide away. These data were also filed under a second study, of T cells of mothers and their children.

This receptor was taken from a woman in her thirties or forties in good health. The sample was blood. This chain connects TRBV4-3 to TRBJ2-5; TRBD2 might be the D (6 bases). The CDR3 nucleotides are TGCGCCAGCAGCCAAGTCGGGCGGGAAAATGAGCAGTACTTC. This sequence encodes CASSQVGRENEQYF.